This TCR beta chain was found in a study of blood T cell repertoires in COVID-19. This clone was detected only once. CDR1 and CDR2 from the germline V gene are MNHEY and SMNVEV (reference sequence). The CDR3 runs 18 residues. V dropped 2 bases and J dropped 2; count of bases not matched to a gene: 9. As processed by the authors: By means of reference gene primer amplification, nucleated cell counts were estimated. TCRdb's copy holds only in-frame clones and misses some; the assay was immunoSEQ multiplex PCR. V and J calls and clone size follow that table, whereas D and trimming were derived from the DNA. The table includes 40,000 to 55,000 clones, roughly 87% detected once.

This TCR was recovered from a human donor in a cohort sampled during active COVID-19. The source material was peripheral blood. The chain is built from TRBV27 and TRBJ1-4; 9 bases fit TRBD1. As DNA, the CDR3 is TGTGCCAGCAGTTTAGTAGGGACAGGGATAACGACTAATGAAAAACTGTTTTTT. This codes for CASSLVGTGITTNEKLFF.